These 29 T cell receptor beta chains were sequenced from one sample in a study of identifying expanded T cells in peripheral blood. Profiling relied on immunoSEQ multiplex PCR, and the TCRdb table lists in-frame clones only, not all of them. Of about 50,000 clones in the sample, over 80% are singletons; the top ten hold approximately 19%. The sample consisted of blood. These receptors were obtained from a person between 18 and 70 years old in good health.

The chain joins TRBV5-1 to TRBJ2-2; TRBD2 matches 11 bases. V shed 4 bases, J shed 7 bases, and the junction held 6 bases outside the gene matches. This CDR3 is built from 15 residues. Looked up from germline, CDR1 is SGHRS and CDR2 is YFSETQ. For the CDR3, the DNA is TGCGCCAGCAGCGAGACTAGCGGGGAAGGCGGGGAGCTGTTTTTT. It translates to CASSETSGEGGELFF.

Here the CDR3 reads CASSKPNRDGALNGTLTDTQYF. As DNA, the CDR3 is TGTGCCAGCAGCAAACCTAACCGGGACGGAGCTTTGAACGGAACTTTAACAGATACGCAGTATTTT. The gene calls are TRBV21-1 and TRBJ2-3. TRBV21-1 is reported as a pseudogene. CDR3 length equals 22 residues.

This clone was picked up a small number of times. This chain links TRBV11-2 with TRBJ1-4; 9 positions agree with TRBD1. Germline V gives CDR1 SGHAT, CDR2 FQNNGV. With 4 bases clipped from V and 8 bases from J, the junction kept 11 bases outside the gene matches. The CDR3 is 16 residues long. CDR3 bases: TGTGCCAGCAGCTACACTACCGGGACAGGGTACGAAAAACTGTTTTTT. The encoded protein is CASSYTTGTGYEKLFF.

The chain employs TRBV7-3 and TRBJ2-5; D is perhaps TRBD1 (7 bases). The ends were cut back, 4 bases at V and 5 bases at J, with 17 bases in the middle. Germline values: CDR1 SGHTA, CDR2 FQGTGA. This CDR3 is 15 amino acids long. This CDR3 is CASSSQGGRGETQYF. The CDR3 DNA sequence: TGTGCCAGCAGCTCCCAGGGGGGTAGAGGGGAGACCCAGTACTTC.

The chain joins TRBV5-1 to TRBJ1-1; 7 bases agree with TRBD1. The germline V gene encodes CDR1 SGHRS and CDR2 YFSETQ. J gave up 3 bases and V 4 bases, and 15 bases lay outside the gene matches. The CDR3 covers 17 residues. The CDR3 loop is CASSIRGNPGRYTEAFF. The CDR3, as DNA: TGCGCCAGCAGCATCAGGGGGAACCCGGGGCGGTACACTGAAGCTTTCTTT.

This rearrangement joins TRBV30 to TRBJ1-5; D is perhaps TRBD1 (5 bases). Germline V gene sequence: CDR1 GTSNPN, CDR2 SVGIG (reference sequence). The germline V and J ends were trimmed by 3 bases and 4 bases, with 10 bases remaining between them. The CDR3 runs to 13 residues. Here the CDR3 reads CAWRQTENQPQHF. The CDR3 nucleotides read TGTGCCTGGAGGCAGACAGAAAATCAGCCCCAGCATTTT.

V gene TRBV15 combines with J gene TRBJ2-2; 9 bases are a match to TRBD2. The germline V gene encodes CDR1 LNHNV and CDR2 YYDKDF (reference sequence). This CDR3 contains 17 residues. The trim removed 3 bases at V and 1 base at J, leaving 6 bases unmatched. The CDR3 loop reads CATSRVGAGGNTGELFF. The DNA of the CDR3 is TGTGCCACCAGCAGGGTGGGAGCGGGAGGGAACACCGGGGAGCTGTTTTTT. The full variable domain, its missing parts supplied by reference TRBV15 and TRBJ2-2, is DAMVIQNPRYQVTQFGKPVTLSCSQTLNHNVMYWYQQKSSQAPKLLFHYYDKDFNNEADTPDNFQSRRPNTSFCFLDIRSPGLGDTAMYLCATSRVGAGGNTGELFFGEGSRLTVL.

V is TRBV6-6 and J is TRBJ1-3, with 10 nucleotides matching TRBD1. Trimming took 5 bases from V and 0 from J; bases not matched to a gene: 1. The CDR3 spans 15 residues. From germline, CDR1 is MNHNY and CDR2 SVGAGI (reference sequence). The CDR3 loop is CASSRQGASGNTIYF. CDR3 bases: TGTGCCAGCAGTCGACAGGGGGCCTCTGGAAACACCATATATTTT.

The chain links TRBV7-9 to TRBJ1-6; D is unresolved. Trimming took 5 bases from V and 7 from J, leaving 9 bases between them. This CDR3 is built from 13 residues. Germline V gives CDR1 SEHNR, CDR2 FQNEAQ (reference sequence). The chain's CDR3 is CASSPVPNSPLHF. The CDR3 DNA follows: TGTGCCAGCAGCCCCGTCCCCAATTCACCCCTCCACTTT.

This sequence joins TRBV5-1 and TRBJ2-2; D might be TRBD2 (6 bases). The CDR3 totals 13 residues. The V end was cut by 6 bases, the J end by 6 bases, with 12 bases between. The germline V gene encodes CDR1 SGHRS and CDR2 YFSETQ. CDR3 loop: CASTRGYSGELFF. In nucleotides, the CDR3 is TGCGCCAGCACCCGGGGGTACTCCGGGGAGCTGTTTTTT.

This chain links TRBV7-2 with TRBJ2-3; 8 nucleotides line up with TRBD2. V trimming: 6 bases; J trimming: 4 bases; junction bases outside the gene matches: 9. The CDR3 has 15 amino acids. Germline V CDR1 and CDR2: SGHTA, FQGNSA. CDR3 loop: CASSSRSGGADTQYF. CDR3 DNA sequence: TGTGCCAGCAGTTCAAGATCGGGGGGGGCAGATACGCAGTATTTT. The whole variable domain, filled in from reference TRBV7-2 and TRBJ2-3, reads GAGVSQSPSNKVTEKGKDVELRCDPISGHTALYWYRQSLGQGLEFLIYFQGNSAPDKSGLPSDRFSAERTGGSVSTLTIQRTQQEDSAVYLCASSSRSGGADTQYFGPGTRLTVL.

The chain joins TRBV4-1 to TRBJ2-3, with TRBD2 matching over 8 bases. This CDR3 has 15 amino acids. From germline, CDR1 is MGHRA and CDR2 YSYEKL. The V and J ends lost 2 bases and 2 bases, in that order; junction bases with no gene match: 3. The CDR3 sequence is CASSQTSGATDTQYF. The CDR3 bases are TGCGCCAGCAGCCAAACTAGCGGAGCCACAGATACGCAGTATTTT.

This clone came up once. CDR3 sequence (DNA): TGCGCCAGCAGCTCGAGCGGGGTTGTCACAGATACGCAGTATTTT. Amino acids: CASSSSGVVTDTQYF. The chain employs TRBV5-1 and TRBJ2-3; TRBD2 matches 7 bases. The CDR3 covers 15 residues. CDR1 is SGHRS and CDR2 is YFSETQ in the germline V gene. The trim removed 3 bases at V and 2 bases at J, leaving 6 bases unmatched.

On this clone: One junction end does not reproduce the germline sequence, and a read error may be involved. The genes are TRBV12-5 and TRBJ1-1; D perhaps matches TRBD1 (6 bases). There are 12 residues in the CDR3. The germline V gene encodes CDR1 LGHNT and CDR2 FRNRAP. The DNA for the CDR3 is TGTGCTAGTGGCCCGGACTCCGGGGGCGTCCATTTT. Its protein product is CASGPDSGGVHF.

This sequence joins TRBV19 and TRBJ1-4; perhaps TRBD1 as D (5 bases). Germline V CDR1 and CDR2: LNHDA, SQIVND (reference sequence). CDR3 size: 15 residues. With 3 bases removed from V and 8 bases from J, the gap between germline ends came to 16 bases. CDR3 DNA sequence: TGTGCCAGTAGTATTTATGGGACCGTCGAAGAAAAACTGTTTTTT. It is translated as CASSIYGTVEEKLFF.

The gene calls are TRBV7-2 and TRBJ1-1, with D unresolved. The germline V and J ends were trimmed by 2 bases and 1 base, with 5 bases remaining between them. In germline, CDR1 is SGHTA, CDR2 FQGNSA. The CDR3 has 13 residues. The CDR3 nucleotides are TGTGCCAGCAGCTTACAACGGAACACTGAAGCTTTCTTT. Translated: CASSLQRNTEAFF.

The chain employs TRBV5-5 and TRBJ2-7; 7 positions agree with TRBD1. With 6 bases clipped from V and 13 bases from J, the junction kept 19 bases outside the gene matches. The CDR3 is made up of 14 amino acids. Per germline, CDR1 SGHKS and CDR2 YYEKEE (reference sequence). The CDR3 nucleotides are TGTGCCAGCACCGAGACAGGGTCGCGCCTCCTGAATTACTTC. Translated, it gives CASTETGSRLLNYF. Full variable domain (remainder filled in from reference TRBV5-5 and TRBJ2-7): DAGVTQSPTHLIKTRGQQVTLRCSPISGHKSVSWYQQVLGQGPQFIFQYYEKEERGRGNFPDRFSARQFPNYSSELNVNALLLGDSALYLCASTETGSRLLNYFGPGTRLTVT.

The chain links TRBV5-1 to TRBJ2-3; D is undetermined. This CDR3 is 15 amino acids long. CDR1 and CDR2 from the germline V gene are SGHRS and YFSETQ. Trimming pared 1 base from V and 3 bases from J, leaving 12 bases between. The CDR3 DNA sequence: TGCGCCAGCAGCTTGTTTGGGTTGGAGACAGATACGCAGTATTTT. Amino acids: CASSLFGLETDTQYF. Combining the CDR3 with reference TRBV5-1 and TRBJ2-3 gives the whole variable domain KAGVTQTPRYLIKTRGQQVTLSCSPISGHRSVSWYQQTPGQGLQFLFEYFSETQRNKGNFPGRFSGRQFSNSRSEMNVSTLELGDSALYLCASSLFGLETDTQYFGPGTRLTVL.

The chain has TRBV7-2 and TRBJ1-2; 10 bases align to TRBD1. The CDR3 has 15 residues. The germline V gene has CDR1 SGHTA and CDR2 FQGNSA. Germline trimming cut 1 base from V and 2 bases from J; bases unmatched to any gene: 1. For the CDR3, the DNA is TGTGCCAGCAGCTTAGGGGGACAGGGGAACTATGGCTACACCTTC. Its protein product is CASSLGGQGNYGYTF.

The V and J genes are TRBV10-3 and TRBJ2-2; TRBD2 is a possible D gene (7 bases). The germline V gene encodes CDR1 ENHRY and CDR2 SYGVKD. This CDR3 has 14 residues. The germline V and J ends were trimmed by 10 bases and 1 base, with 13 bases remaining between them. In nucleotides, the CDR3 is TGTGCCACCATGGGAGGGGGGAACACCGGGGAGCTGTTTTTT. The encoded protein is CATMGGGNTGELFF.

The J gene is TRBJ1-1, the V gene TRBV6-1; D gene uncertain. Germline CDR1 and CDR2: MNHNS and SASEGT. V was trimmed by 5 bases and J by 3 bases, leaving 7 bases between them. The CDR3 runs to 12 residues. CDR3 nucleotides: TGTGCCAGCAGTTGGCAGGACACTGAAGCTTTCTTT. This encodes CASSWQDTEAFF.

V usage is TRBV15 and J usage is TRBJ1-2; a weak D match, TRBD1 (5 bases). CDR1 and CDR2 from the germline V gene are LNHNV and YYDKDF (reference sequence). V was pared by 1 base and J by 2 bases, with 11 bases between. The CDR3 runs 15 residues. CDR3 sequence: CATSRATGPNYGYTF. CDR3 DNA: TGTGCCACCAGCAGAGCTACAGGCCCCAACTATGGCTACACCTTC.

CDR3 sequence: CASSLGADTEAFF. In nucleotides, the CDR3 is TGTGCCAGCAGTTTGGGCGCTGACACTGAAGCTTTCTTT. J is TRBJ1-1 and V is TRBV27, with D unclear. Germline-derived CDR1 and CDR2 are MNHEY and SMNVEV (reference sequence). The CDR3 is 13 residues long. V gave up 3 bases and J gave up 3 bases, with 8 bases separating them.

The rearrangement uses TRBV4-3 and TRBJ2-3, with 8 nucleotides matching TRBD2. V lost 1 base and J lost 4; bases outside the gene matches: 7. CDR3 size: 16 residues. Germline lookup yields CDR1 LGHNA and CDR2 YSLEER. The CDR3 spells CASSQGSAGVADTQYF. The CDR3 nucleotides are TGCGCCAGCAGCCAAGGGTCAGCGGGAGTGGCAGATACGCAGTATTTT.

This clone was found a few times. J is TRBJ1-2 and V is TRBV11-2; 9 bases align to TRBD1. In germline, CDR1 is SGHAT, CDR2 FQNNGV. Trimming took 3 bases from V and 5 from J; bases not matched to a gene: 7. This CDR3 is 15 amino acids long. For the CDR3, the DNA is TGTGCCAGCAGCTTGGCTCAGGGGACAGGGTATGGCTACACCTTC. Its translation is CASSLAQGTGYGYTF.

The chain joins TRBV7-2 to TRBJ2-5, with 8 bases fitting TRBD2. Trimming at V came to 3 bases and at J to 1 base, leaving 7 bases not matched to a gene. The CDR3 runs to 16 residues. Germline V gene data show CDR1 as SGHTA and CDR2 as FQGNSA. The CDR3 is CASSFNAGGSQETQYF. The CDR3 DNA reads TGTGCCAGCAGCTTTAATGCGGGAGGAAGCCAAGAGACCCAGTACTTC.

CDR3 sequence: CASSEYQGLKNEQFF. The DNA of the CDR3 is TGCGCCAGCAGTGAGTACCAGGGTCTTAAAAATGAGCAGTTCTTC. The V call is TRBV10-2, the J call TRBJ2-1, with D tentatively TRBD1 (5 bases). This CDR3 comprises 15 residues. Trimming left V 1 base short and J 7 bases short, with 14 bases between. From germline, CDR1 is WSHSY and CDR2 SAAADI.

This clone was recorded only once. The chain couples TRBV7-2 to TRBJ2-3; D remains ambiguous. The germline V gene has CDR1 SGHTA and CDR2 FQGNSA. Trimming removed 1 base from V and 1 base from J, with 12 bases in between. The CDR3 extends over 16 amino acids. CDR3 in DNA: TGTGCCAGCAGCTTAGGGTCAGCCCGAGGCACAGATACGCAGTATTTT. It yields the protein CASSLGSARGTDTQYF.

The CDR3 region is CARSWPGQGAYGYTF. The DNA of the CDR3 is TGTGCCAGAAGCTGGCCGGGACAGGGGGCTTATGGCTACACCTTC. V usage is TRBV5-3 and J usage is TRBJ1-2; TRBD1 matches 12 bases. TRBV5-3 is given ORF status, its function remaining uncertain. The trim removed 3 bases at V and 5 bases at J, leaving 5 bases unmatched. The CDR3 consists of 15 residues.